Shown below are 10 T cell receptor beta chains from a single sample sequenced in a study of beta chain features in type 1 diabetes. Study-level findings and limits: Shorter TCRB CDR3s, moderately but significantly so, were found in Type 1 diabetes patients in all four CD4+ subsets.

Investigators reverse transcribed all isolated RNA, so they sequenced expressed TCRB transcripts. Sequencing used immunoSEQ multiplex PCR; TCRdb keeps in-frame clones, though not all of them. The table records 300,000 to 450,000 clones, around 12% of them present only once. Antigens for these TCRs are unknown. The sequencing sample was made of naive CD4+ T cells from blood. The receptors were gathered from a woman between 18 and 29 years old with type 1 diabetes.

The V gene is TRBV9, the J gene TRBJ1-4; D is unresolved. The CDR3 totals 15 residues. V was shortened by 4 bases and J by 4 bases, with 14 bases between the two germline ends. Germline V gene data show CDR1 as SGDLS and CDR2 as YYNGEE. This CDR3 is CASSREPQLNEKLFF. The CDR3 nucleotides are TGTGCCAGCAGCAGAGAGCCACAGCTTAATGAAAAACTGTTTTTT. The full variable domain, in which reference TRBV9 and TRBJ1-4 provide the parts outside the CDR3, is DSGVTQTPKHLITATGQRVTLRCSPRSGDLSVYWYQQSLDQGLQFLIQYYNGEERAKGNILERFSAQQFPDLHSELNLSSLELGDSALYFCASSREPQLNEKLFFGSGTQLSVL.

The rearrangement uses TRBV29-1 and TRBJ1-1; D call uncertain. This CDR3 region has 11 residues. V was trimmed by 5 bases and J by 3 bases, leaving 7 bases between them. Germline assignment: CDR1 SQVTM and CDR2 ANQGSEA. CDR3 DNA sequence: TGCAGCGTTCTTGAGTACACTGAAGCTTTCTTT. Encoded protein: CSVLEYTEAFF.

This rearrangement joins TRBV5-1 to TRBJ1-4; TRBD1 aligns across 7 bases. The ends lost 4 bases at V and 4 bases at J; junction bases unmatched: 4. Germline CDR1 is SGHRS and CDR2 is YFSETQ. The CDR3 is 14 residues long. In nucleotides, the CDR3 is TGCGCCAGCAGCAAAGACAGGGTTAATGAAAAACTGTTTTTT. Residues: CASSKDRVNEKLFF.

This clone was counted a few times. The chain combines TRBV6-6 with TRBJ2-6; D remains unclear. V lost 10 bases, J lost 4 bases, and 14 bases lay in between. CDR3 size: 14 residues. Germline CDR1 MNHNY, CDR2 SVGAGI (reference sequence). The CDR3 reads CATSAWSGANVLTF. CDR3 nucleotides: TGTGCCACCTCCGCGTGGTCCGGGGCCAACGTCCTGACTTTC.

This clone came up a few times. The V gene is TRBV7-2, the J gene TRBJ1-5; D is unclear. The germline V gene has CDR1 SGHTA and CDR2 FQGNSA. This CDR3 has 14 residues. V shed 2 bases and J shed 5 bases, with 10 bases lying between them. The CDR3 region is CASSLLAVDQPQHF. For the CDR3, the DNA is TGTGCCAGCAGCTTACTGGCAGTGGATCAGCCCCAGCATTTT.

The chain uses TRBV4-2 and TRBJ1-5; tentative D call: TRBD1 (6 bases). This CDR3 region has 17 residues. Germline V CDR1 and CDR2: LGHNA, YNFKEQ. Between the trimmed V and J ends, which lost 4 bases and 1 base, there was a span of 17 bases. For the CDR3, the DNA is TGTGCCAGCAGCCGGTCCTTGGCGGACAGCAGCAATCAGCCCCAGCATTTT. Its translation is CASSRSLADSSNQPQHF.

This clone was observed once. This rearrangement joins TRBV5-1 to TRBJ1-2; D might be TRBD1 (6 bases). V lost 4 bases and J lost 7, with 14 bases in between. The CDR3 spans 13 residues. The V gene's germline CDR1 is SGHRS and CDR2 YFSETQ. CDR3 DNA: TGCGCCAGCAGCCTCGACCAGGGGTCTGGCTACACCTTC. Translating it yields CASSLDQGSGYTF.

This chain links TRBV7-9 with TRBJ2-3, with D unresolved. V gave up 6 bases and J gave up 0 bases, with 10 bases separating them. The CDR3 spans 14 residues. Germline CDR1 and CDR2: SEHNR and FQNEAQ (reference sequence). The CDR3 nucleotides are TGTGCCAGCAGGAACAGCTCTAGCACAGATACGCAGTATTTT. Its translation is CASRNSSSTDTQYF.

The chain joins TRBV4-1 to TRBJ1-2; D not certain. The germline V gene encodes CDR1 MGHRA and CDR2 YSYEKL. The V end was cut by 5 bases, the J end by 4 bases, with 14 bases between. The CDR3 extends over 14 amino acids. The CDR3 region is CASSEGPPGYGYTF. CDR3 bases: TGCGCCAGCAGCGAAGGGCCGCCAGGCTATGGCTACACCTTC.

The V call is TRBV5-6, the J call TRBJ1-1; D perhaps matches TRBD1 (6 bases). Germline-derived CDR1 and CDR2 are SGHDT and YYEEEE. V gave up 6 bases and J gave up 1 base, with 10 bases separating them. The CDR3 sequence is 13 residues long. CDR3 DNA sequence: TGTGCCAGCATCCTAGGGGGGAACACTGAAGCTTTCTTT. Protein: CASILGGNTEAFF. Looking up the rest from reference TRBV5-6 and TRBJ1-1 gives the full variable domain: DAGVTQSPTHLIKTRGQQVTLRCSPKSGHDTVSWYQQALGQGPQFIFQYYEEEERQRGNFPDRFSGHQFPNYSSELNVNALLLGDSALYLCASILGGNTEAFFGQGTRLTVV.